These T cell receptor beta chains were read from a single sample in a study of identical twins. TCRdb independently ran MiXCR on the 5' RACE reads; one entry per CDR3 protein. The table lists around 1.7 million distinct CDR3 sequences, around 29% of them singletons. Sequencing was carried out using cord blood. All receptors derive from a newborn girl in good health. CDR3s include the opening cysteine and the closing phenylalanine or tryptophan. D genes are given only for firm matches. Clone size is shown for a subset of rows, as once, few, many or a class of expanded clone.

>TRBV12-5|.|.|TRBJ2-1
CASGLSGSRDEQFF
TGTGCTAGTGGTTTGTCCGGGAGTAGGGATGAGCAGTTCTTC
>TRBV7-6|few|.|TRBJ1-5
CASSFGSSSNQPQHF
TGTGCCAGCAGCTTTGGCTCATCTAGCAATCAGCCCCAGCATTTT
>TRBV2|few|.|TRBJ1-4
CASSEGGYNEKLFF
TGTGCCAGCAGTGAAGGCGGGTATAATGAAAAACTGTTTTTT
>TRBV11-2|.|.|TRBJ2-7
CASSRAGVAAYEQYF
TGTGCCAGCAGCCGAGCCGGGGTAGCGGCCTACGAGCAGTACTTC
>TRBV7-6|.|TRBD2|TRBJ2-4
CASSLVSGTSGRNSGAKNIQYF
TGTGCCAGCAGCTTAGTCTCCGGGACTAGCGGGAGGAATAGTGGTGCCAAAAACATTCAGTACTTC
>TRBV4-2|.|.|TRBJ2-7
CASSQFGQDYEQYF
TGTGCCAGCAGCCAATTTGGCCAGGACTACGAGCAGTACTTC
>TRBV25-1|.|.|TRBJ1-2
CATAERTLANYGYTF
TGTGCCACCGCCGAGAGGACACTTGCTAACTATGGCTACACCTTC
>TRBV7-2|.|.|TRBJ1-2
CVCSLGGILNYGYTF
TGTGTCTGCAGCTTAGGAGGCATCCTGAACTATGGCTACACCTTC
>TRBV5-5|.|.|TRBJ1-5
CASSLGGSNQPQPF
TGTGCCAGCAGCTTAGGAGGTAGCAATCAGCCCCAGCCTTTT
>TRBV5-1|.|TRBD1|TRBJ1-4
CASSLWTGRSEKLFF
TGCGCCAGCAGCTTGTGGACAGGGAGGTCTGAAAAACTGTTTTTT
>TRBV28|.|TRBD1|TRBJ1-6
CASSSTTGNNSPLHF
TGTGCCAGCAGTTCCACGACAGGGAATAATTCACCCCTCCACTTT
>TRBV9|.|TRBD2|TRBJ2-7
CASSVESGIYNEQYF
TGTGCCAGCAGCGTAGAAAGCGGGATATACAATGAGCAGTACTTC
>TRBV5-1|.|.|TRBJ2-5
CASSFGGEWETQYF
TGCGCCAGCAGCTTCGGGGGCGAGTGGGAGACCCAGTACTTC
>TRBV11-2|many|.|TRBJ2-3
CASSLDHRITDTQYF
TGTGCCAGCAGCTTAGATCACCGAATTACAGATACGCAGTATTTT
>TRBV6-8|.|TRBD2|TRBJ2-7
CASRGRGLADLSSYNEQYF
TGTGCCAGCAGGGGTCGGGGACTAGCGGACCTAAGCTCCTACAATGAGCAGTACTTC
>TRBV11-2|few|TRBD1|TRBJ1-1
CASSLYGTGMTEAFF
TGTGCCAGCAGCTTATACGGGACAGGGATGACTGAAGCTTTCTTT
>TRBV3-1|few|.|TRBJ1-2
CASSQAEGKRYGYTF
TGTGCCAGCAGCCAAGCCGAGGGAAAGCGGTATGGCTACACCTTC
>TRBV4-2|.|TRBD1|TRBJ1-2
CANSRTGDIRYTF
TGTGCCAACAGCCGGACAGGGGATATCCGCTACACCTTC
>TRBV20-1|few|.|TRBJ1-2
CSARDRGRSYGYTF
TGCAGTGCTAGAGATCGCGGACGGAGCTATGGCTACACCTTC
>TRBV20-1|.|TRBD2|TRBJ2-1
CSARDYTGRGGRSYNEQFF
TGCAGTGCTAGAGATTATACGGGTCGGGGGGGCCGCTCCTACAATGAGCAGTTCTTC
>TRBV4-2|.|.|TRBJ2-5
CASSHPRGQETQYF
TGTGCCAGCAGCCACCCAAGGGGTCAAGAGACCCAGTACTTC
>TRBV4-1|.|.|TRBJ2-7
CASSQDAASSYEQYF
TGCGCCAGCAGCCAAGATGCGGCTAGCTCCTACGAGCAGTACTTC
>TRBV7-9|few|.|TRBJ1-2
CASSLVGERNYGYTF
TGTGCCAGCAGCTTAGTGGGAGAGCGTAACTATGGCTACACCTTC
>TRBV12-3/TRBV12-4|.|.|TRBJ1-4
CASSLGGSGHQKLFF
TGTGCCAGCAGTTTAGGAGGGTCGGGACACCAAAAACTGTTTTTT
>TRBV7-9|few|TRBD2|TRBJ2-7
CASSLGRLAGVPGHEQYF
TGTGCCAGCAGCTTAGGGCGACTAGCGGGAGTTCCCGGACACGAGCAGTACTTC
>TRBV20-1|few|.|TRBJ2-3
CSGPSSLGTDTQYF
TGCAGTGGGCCTAGCTCTTTGGGCACAGATACGCAGTATTTT
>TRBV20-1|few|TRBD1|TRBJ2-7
CSARDRTGTSYEQYF
TGCAGTGCTAGAGATAGGACAGGGACCTCCTACGAGCAGTACTTC
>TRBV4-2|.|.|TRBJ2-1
CASSPVQSYNEQFF
TGTGCCAGCAGTCCGGTACAATCCTACAATGAGCAGTTCTTC
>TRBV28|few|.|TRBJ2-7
CASSLIQGNYEQYF
TGTGCCAGCAGTTTAATACAGGGCAACTACGAGCAGTACTTC
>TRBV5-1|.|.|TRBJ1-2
CASSLAQYGYTF
TGCGCCAGCAGCTTGGCTCAGTATGGCTACACCTTC
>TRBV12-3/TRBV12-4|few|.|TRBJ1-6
CASTHGQSLSPLHF
TGTGCCAGCACCCATGGACAGTCTCTTTCACCCCTCCACTTT
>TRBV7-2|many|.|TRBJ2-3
CASSLVVSGTDTQYF
TGTGCCAGCAGCTTAGTGGTGAGCGGCACAGATACGCAGTATTTT
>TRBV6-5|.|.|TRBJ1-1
CASSYSTTMGGTEAFF
TGTGCCAGCAGTTACTCAACGACAATGGGTGGCACTGAAGCTTTCTTT